A single sample is the source of the 10 T cell receptor beta chains below, sequenced in a study of cytomegalovirus exposure and HLA in healthy donors. PCR used 60 Vbeta primers and 13 Jbeta primers. The method was immunoSEQ multiplex PCR; TCRdb's version includes in-frame clones alone and lacks a portion of them. The data hold about 190,000 clones, with around 80% observed a single time. The sequenced material came from PBMCs. The source is a woman between 18 and 29 years old in good health and CMV-seropositive.

V gene TRBV2 combines with J gene TRBJ1-2; D might be TRBD1 (6 bases). V lost 5 bases to trimming and J lost 6 bases, with 13 bases between them. This CDR3 comprises 13 residues. Germline CDR1 SNHLY, CDR2 FYNNEI. The CDR3: CASSQQGMDGYTF. The CDR3 DNA reads TGTGCCAGCAGTCAACAGGGTATGGATGGCTACACCTTC. Filled out from reference TRBV2 and TRBJ1-2, the complete variable domain reads EPEVTQTPSHQVTQMGQEVILRCVPISNHLYFYWYRQILGQKVEFLVSFYNNEISEKSEIFDDQFSVERPDGSNFTLKIRSTKLEDSAMYFCASSQQGMDGYTFGSGTRLTVV.

V is TRBV11-2 and J is TRBJ2-5; 8 positions agree with TRBD1. The CDR3 consists of 16 residues. Losses at the gene ends were 4 bases for V and 4 bases for J; bases not matched to a gene: 11. Germline V gene lookup returns CDR1 SGHAT and CDR2 FQNNGV. CDR3 loop: CASSYRGAVKVETQYF. CDR3 sequence (DNA): TGTGCCAGCAGCTACAGGGGGGCCGTTAAGGTAGAGACCCAGTACTTC.

The rearrangement uses TRBV5-5 and TRBJ1-4, with 7 bases that match TRBD1. The J segment lost 3 bases and the V segment lost 0 bases, leaving 5 bases of the junction unmatched. CDR1 and CDR2 (germline): SGHKS, YYEKEE (reference sequence). The CDR3 loop spans 16 amino acids. CDR3 coding DNA: TGTGCCAGCAGCTTGGCGCAGGGGGTGTCTAATGAAAAACTGTTTTTT. It encodes CASSLAQGVSNEKLFF.

The V gene is TRBV30, the J gene TRBJ1-2; 9 bases match TRBD1. The CDR3 has 13 residues. V shed 5 bases, J shed 6 bases, and the junction held 7 bases outside the gene matches. Germline assignment: CDR1 GTSNPN and CDR2 SVGIG (reference sequence). The CDR3 spells CAWVRDRVNGYTF. For the CDR3, the DNA is TGTGCCTGGGTCCGGGACAGGGTAAATGGCTACACCTTC.

V is TRBV11-2 and J is TRBJ2-5; D is perhaps TRBD1 (6 bases). The CDR3 covers 16 residues. The germline V gene has CDR1 SGHAT and CDR2 FQNNGV. With 5 bases removed from V and 6 bases from J, the gap between germline ends came to 22 bases. The CDR3 loop is CASSVSGTTTVKTQYF. The CDR3 coding sequence is TGTGCCAGCAGCGTCTCCGGGACAACCACCGTTAAGACCCAGTACTTC.

This clone showed up just a few times. The genes are TRBV11-3 and TRBJ1-4; 11 bases fit TRBD1. The V and J ends lost 5 bases and 7 bases, in that order; junction bases with no gene match: 6. The CDR3 sequence is 15 residues long. Germline V gives CDR1 SGHNT, CDR2 YENEEA. The CDR3 reads CASSDRTGGGEKLFF. The DNA for the CDR3 is TGTGCCAGCAGCGACAGGACAGGGGGCGGTGAAAAACTGTTTTTT.

This chain uses TRBV4-1 with TRBJ2-3, with 8 bases aligning to TRBD2. CDR1 and CDR2 (germline): MGHRA, YSYEKL. V dropped 1 base and J dropped 6; count of bases not matched to a gene: 6. The CDR3 runs 15 residues. In DNA, the CDR3 is TGCGCCAGCAGCCAAGGGACTAGCTACGGGGATACGCAGTATTTT. Translating it yields CASSQGTSYGDTQYF.

Only a few counts were recorded for this clone. The sample contains more than one DNA sequence encoding this CDR3. This chain connects TRBV4-2 to TRBJ2-3, with 10 bases aligning to TRBD2. V shed 0 bases and J 1 base; nucleotides not matched to a gene: 1. Germline values: CDR1 LGHNA, CDR2 YNFKEQ. The CDR3 is 16 residues long. The CDR3 nucleotides are TGTGCCAGCAGCCAAGAGCTAGCGGGGGGCACAGATACGCAGTATTTT. Translation: CASSQELAGGTDTQYF.

The chain employs TRBV5-6 and TRBJ2-3; the D is unclear. CDR1 and CDR2 from the germline V gene are SGHDT and YYEEEE. The CDR3 covers 13 residues. V shed 2 bases and J shed 2 bases, with 6 bases lying between them. The CDR3: CASSLHPTDTQYF. CDR3 nucleotide sequence: TGTGCCAGCAGCTTACACCCCACAGATACGCAGTATTTT.

The gene calls are TRBV6-5 and TRBJ2-7; D gene unclear. V shed 2 bases and J shed 3 bases, with 11 bases lying between them. Per the germline V gene, CDR1 is MNHEY and CDR2 is SVGAGI. The CDR3 covers 14 residues. For the CDR3, the DNA is TGTGCCAGCAGTTACGGCGGTGAAAACTACGAGCAGTACTTC. It specifies CASSYGGENYEQYF.